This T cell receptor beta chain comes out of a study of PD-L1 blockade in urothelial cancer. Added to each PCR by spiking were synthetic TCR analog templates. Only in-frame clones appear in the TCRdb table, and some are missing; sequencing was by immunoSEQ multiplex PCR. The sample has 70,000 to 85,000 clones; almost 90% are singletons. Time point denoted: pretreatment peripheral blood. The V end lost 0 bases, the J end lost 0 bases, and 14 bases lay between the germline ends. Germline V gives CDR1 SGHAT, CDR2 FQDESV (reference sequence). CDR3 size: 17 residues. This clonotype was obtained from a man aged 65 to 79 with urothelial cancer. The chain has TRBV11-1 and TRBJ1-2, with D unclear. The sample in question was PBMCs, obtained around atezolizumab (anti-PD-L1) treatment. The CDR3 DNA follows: TGTGCCAGCAGCTTAGCAAAAGGCGGCAGTACTAACTATGGCTACACCTTC. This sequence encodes CASSLAKGGSTNYGYTF.